The 24 T cell receptor beta chains listed next were all sequenced from one sample in a study of T cell responses to AZD1222 COVID-19 vaccine. The repertoire was sequenced with immunoSEQ multiplex PCR; TCRdb's copy has only in-frame clones and lacks some. The sample contains more than 250,000 clones, approximately 93% of which appear only once. The material was peripheral blood, obtained on day 0 of AZD1222 vaccination. Receptors were obtained from an adult in good health.

The V and J genes are TRBV4-2 and TRBJ2-2; unclear D gene. V was pared by 4 bases and J by 6 bases, with 15 bases between. Germline V gene data show CDR1 as LGHNA and CDR2 as YNFKEQ. The length of the CDR3 is 15 residues. The CDR3 reads CASSPTLQAPGELFF. CDR3 sequence (DNA): TGTGCCAGCAGCCCAACTCTGCAGGCGCCCGGGGAGCTGTTTTTT.

The J gene is TRBJ2-7, the V gene TRBV2, with D unclear. The CDR3 contains 13 residues. Trimming removed 4 bases from V and 7 bases from J, with 14 bases in between. Germline lookup yields CDR1 SNHLY and CDR2 FYNNEI. The CDR3 spells CASSAEQAGEQYF. The CDR3, as DNA: TGTGCCAGCAGTGCTGAACAAGCTGGAGAGCAGTACTTC.

CDR3 DNA sequence: TGTGCCAGTAGTATAGACAGGGCCGGAGCTAACTATGGCTACACCTTC. Protein product: CASSIDRAGANYGYTF. This chain joins TRBV19 and TRBJ1-2; a weak D match, TRBD1 (5 bases). Germline assignment: CDR1 LNHDA and CDR2 SQIVND (reference sequence). V was clipped by 0 bases and J by 0 bases, with 11 bases between them. The CDR3 sequence is 16 residues long.

The chain uses TRBV6-2 or TRBV6-3 and TRBJ2-1; D might be TRBD1 (6 bases). Germline loops: CDR1 MNHEY, CDR2 SVGEGT. V was pared by 4 bases and J by 3 bases, with 7 bases between. This CDR3 has 13 residues. CDR3 nucleotide sequence: TGTGCCAGCAGTTGGACAGACTACAATGAGCAGTTCTTC. Amino acids: CASSWTDYNEQFF.

This chain links TRBV28 with TRBJ1-6, with D unresolved. The CDR3 is made up of 16 amino acids. Per germline, CDR1 MDHEN and CDR2 SYDVKM. Trimming pared 4 bases from V and 7 bases from J, leaving 17 bases between. The CDR3 coding sequence is TGTGCCAGCAGTTGGGTACACGGGATAACCAATTCACCCCTCCACTTT. Its protein product is CASSWVHGITNSPLHF. The full variable domain, in which reference TRBV28 and TRBJ1-6 provide the parts outside the CDR3, is DVKVTQSSRYLVKRTGEKVFLECVQDMDHENMFWYRQDPGLGLRLIYFSYDVKMKEKGDIPEGYSVSREKKERFSLILESASTNQTSMYLCASSWVHGITNSPLHFGNGTRLTVT.

The chain combines TRBV19 with TRBJ1-5; no firm D call. Germline V gene sequence: CDR1 LNHDA, CDR2 SQIVND (reference sequence). The CDR3 is 13 residues long. Deletions cut 3 bases from V and 4 bases from J, with 7 bases between. The CDR3 region is CASSIPINQPQHF. CDR3 DNA sequence: TGTGCCAGTAGTATTCCAATTAATCAGCCCCAGCATTTT. Supplemented by reference TRBV19 and TRBJ1-5, the full variable domain reads DGGITQSPKYLFRKEGQNVTLSCEQNLNHDAMYWYRQDPGQGLRLIYYSQIVNDFQKGDIAEGYSVSREKKESFPLTVTSAQKNPTAFYLCASSIPINQPQHFGDGTRLSIL.

This chain uses TRBV7-2 with TRBJ2-7; D is ambiguous. Germline CDR1 is SGHTA and CDR2 is FQGNSA. The V end lost 5 bases, the J end lost 3 bases, and 8 bases lay between the germline ends. The length of the CDR3 is 12 residues. The CDR3 loop reads CASSPTSYEQYF. In nucleotides, the CDR3 is TGTGCCAGCAGCCCGACGAGCTACGAGCAGTACTTC.

V is TRBV6-5 and J is TRBJ1-5; D gene ambiguous. Germline V gene sequence: CDR1 MNHEY, CDR2 SVGAGI. Trimming took off 7 bases at V and 4 bases at J, with 8 bases between the two ends. This CDR3 spans 12 amino acids. CDR3 bases: TGTGCCAGCAAGGGCCAGAATCAGCCCCAGCATTTT. It is translated as CASKGQNQPQHF.

The chain employs TRBV10-3 and TRBJ2-7; 9 bases are shared with TRBD1. The CDR3 has 12 residues. The germline V gene has CDR1 ENHRY and CDR2 SYGVKD. The CDR3 reads CATGTGRYEQYF. The CDR3 coding sequence is TGTGCTACCGGGACAGGGAGATACGAGCAGTACTTC.

The chain combines TRBV5-1 with TRBJ2-1; 9 bases are a match to TRBD1. V was clipped by 0 bases and J by 9 bases; unmatched bases: 10. The CDR3 is 16 residues long. The V gene's germline CDR1 is SGHRS and CDR2 YFSETQ. The CDR3 nucleotides read TGCGCCAGCAGCTTGGGAGCCGGGACAGGGACCCCTGAGCAGTTCTTC. It translates to CASSLGAGTGTPEQFF.

V gene TRBV7-9 combines with J gene TRBJ2-1; D uncertain. The length of the CDR3 is 11 residues. The germline V and J ends were trimmed by 3 bases and 8 bases, with 5 bases remaining between them. Looked up from germline, CDR1 is SEHNR and CDR2 is FQNEAQ (reference sequence). CDR3 protein: CASSFLYEQFF. The CDR3 nucleotides are TGTGCCAGCAGCTTCCTCTATGAGCAGTTCTTC.

The chain recombines TRBV2 with TRBJ2-5, with unresolved D. This CDR3 comprises 11 residues. V gave up 7 bases and J gave up 5 bases, with 8 bases separating them. Germline V gives CDR1 SNHLY, CDR2 FYNNEI. CDR3 sequence: CASKQSETQYF. The CDR3 region has the DNA TGTGCCAGCAAGCAGTCGGAGACCCAGTACTTC.

J is TRBJ2-3 and V is TRBV23-1, with 7 bases matching TRBD1. TRBV23-1 is sorted into the ORF group, with uncertain function. This CDR3 is built from 14 residues. V dropped 5 bases and J dropped 6; count of bases not matched to a gene: 8. The CDR3 DNA is TGCGCCAGCAGTTTAAGAGGGGGCCACGATACGCAGTATTTT. Amino acid sequence: CASSLRGGHDTQYF.

The chain carries TRBV19 and TRBJ1-2; D is ambiguous. V lost 3 bases and J lost 4, with 9 bases in between. CDR3 length: 13 residues. Germline V gene data show CDR1 as LNHDA and CDR2 as SQIVND (reference sequence). CDR3 coding DNA: TGTGCCAGTAGTATGTTCAGACTCTATGGCTACACCTTC. The encoded protein is CASSMFRLYGYTF.

The V call is TRBV28, the J call TRBJ2-3; TRBD1 or TRBD2 may be the D gene (5 bases each). V gave up 2 bases and J gave up 4 bases, with 13 bases separating them. The CDR3 totals 15 residues. Germline V gene sequence: CDR1 MDHEN, CDR2 SYDVKM. This CDR3 is CASSLRGPGSDTQYF. CDR3 bases: TGTGCCAGCAGTTTAAGGGGCCCGGGGTCAGATACGCAGTATTTT.

The rearrangement uses TRBV11-2 and TRBJ1-1; D call uncertain. CDR3 size: 13 residues. Trimming pared 1 base from V and 5 bases from J, leaving 8 bases between. Germline V gene sequence: CDR1 SGHAT, CDR2 FQNNGV. Here the CDR3 reads CASSLVYGTEAFF. The CDR3, as DNA: TGTGCCAGCAGCTTAGTCTATGGGACTGAAGCTTTCTTT.

The V and J genes are TRBV5-4 and TRBJ2-7, with a weak D call TRBD1 (6 bases). The CDR3 extends over 14 amino acids. The germline CDR1 and CDR2 sequences are SGHNT and YYREEE (reference sequence). V was clipped by 3 bases and J by 6 bases, with 16 bases between them. In nucleotides, the CDR3 is TGTGCCAGCAGCTCTTGGACAGTCCAGGTCGAGCAGTACTTC. It codes for CASSSWTVQVEQYF.

J is TRBJ2-7 and V is TRBV11-2; D not certain. Trimming took 5 bases from V and 3 from J, leaving 17 bases between them. Germline V gives CDR1 SGHAT, CDR2 FQNNGV. The CDR3 extends over 15 amino acids. CDR3 residues: CASSPQALYFYEQYF. In DNA, the CDR3 is TGTGCCAGCAGCCCGCAGGCTTTATATTTCTACGAGCAGTACTTC.

This chain links TRBV5-1 with TRBJ2-3; TRBD1 might be the D (6 bases). The CDR3 spans 15 residues. The germline gives CDR1 SGHRS, CDR2 YFSETQ. Trimming left V 0 bases short and J 3 bases short, with 11 bases between. In DNA form, the CDR3 reads TGCGCCAGCAGCTTGGGGGGCAGGGGAACAGATACGCAGTATTTT. Translating it yields CASSLGGRGTDTQYF.

The chain employs TRBV4-1 and TRBJ1-1, with TRBD1 as a possible D gene (6 bases). Germline assignment: CDR1 MGHRA and CDR2 YSYEKL. The V end was cut by 2 bases, the J end by 5 bases, with 15 bases between. This CDR3 has 15 amino acids. This chain's CDR3 is CASSQLTGFGTEAFF. In nucleotides, the CDR3 is TGCGCCAGCAGCCAACTTACAGGGTTCGGGACTGAAGCTTTCTTT.

In this sample, this clone turned up once. This sequence joins TRBV2 and TRBJ2-1; 9 nucleotides agree with TRBD2. Germline V gene lookup returns CDR1 SNHLY and CDR2 FYNNEI. CDR3 length: 17 amino acids. Trimming cost V 4 bases and J 3 bases; bases outside gene matches: 10. The DNA of the CDR3 is TGTGCCAGCAGTGGGCAATTTAGCGGGAGCCACTACAATGAGCAGTTCTTC. Protein product: CASSGQFSGSHYNEQFF.

The chain is built from TRBV28 and TRBJ2-5, with D perhaps assigned TRBD1 or TRBD2 (6 bases each). CDR3 length: 15 residues. CDR1 is MDHEN and CDR2 is SYDVKM in the germline V gene. The V and J ends lost 5 bases and 5 bases respectively, with 18 bases between them. CDR3 amino acids: CASSTLAGGVETQYF. The CDR3, as DNA: TGTGCCAGCAGTACCTTGGCCGGGGGCGTTGAGACCCAGTACTTC. The complete variable domain, with remaining parts taken from reference TRBV28 and TRBJ2-5, reads DVKVTQSSRYLVKRTGEKVFLECVQDMDHENMFWYRQDPGLGLRLIYFSYDVKMKEKGDIPEGYSVSREKKERFSLILESASTNQTSMYLCASSTLAGGVETQYFGPGTRLLVL.

V and J are TRBV7-9 and TRBJ2-2, with D possibly being TRBD2 (5 bases). V was pared by 6 bases and J by 5 bases, with 16 bases between. The CDR3 has 15 residues. Germline V CDR1 and CDR2: SEHNR, FQNEAQ (reference sequence). The CDR3 DNA is TGTGCCAGCAGGCTGGGAGTAGGTGGGACCGGGGAGCTGTTTTTT. Translation: CASRLGVGGTGELFF.

This chain joins TRBV21-1 and TRBJ2-7; the D call in the table, TRBD2, was not verified against the DNA. TRBV21-1 is a pseudogene segment. This CDR3 has 15 amino acids. CDR3 sequence: CASSKGTSGRSEQYF. CDR3 DNA sequence: TGTGCCAGCAGCAAAGGGACTAGCGGGAGGAGCGAGCAGTACTTC.